This T cell receptor (beta chain) was captured by sequencing in a study of blood T cell repertoires in COVID-19. Authors' processing steps: Reference gene primer amplification gave estimated nucleated cell counts. Some clones are missing from TCRdb's copy, which holds only in-frame ones; the method was immunoSEQ multiplex PCR. V, J and clone size derive from that table, while D and trimming were established from the DNA sequence. The data hold nearly 350,000 clones, with 80% to 90% observed a single time. The germline V and J ends were trimmed by 5 bases and 1 base, with 20 bases remaining between them. CDR1 is SSHAT, CDR2 FNYEAQ, per germline (reference sequence). The CDR3 sequence is 18 residues long.

The receptor comes from a man aged 25-40 years with active or convalescent COVID-19. The rearrangement uses TRBV7-7 and TRBJ2-2, with a weak D call TRBD1 (6 bases). Sequencing was done on a sample of peripheral blood. The CDR3 bases are TGTGCCAGCAGCACAGGGCCACTTCGGACGGTGAACACCGGGGAGCTGTTTTTT. Protein sequence: CASSTGPLRTVNTGELFF.